Described below is a single T cell receptor (beta chain) sequence and its context. The data originate from a study of cytomegalovirus exposure and HLA in healthy donors. Both 60 Vbeta primers and 13 Jbeta primers went into the PCR. The method was immunoSEQ multiplex PCR; TCRdb's version includes in-frame clones alone and lacks a portion of them. This sample has 80,000 to 95,000 clones, with around nine tenths found just once. Trimming at V came to 10 bases and at J to 1 base, leaving 4 bases not matched to a gene. Germline CDR1 LNHDA, CDR2 SQIVND (reference sequence). This CDR3 comprises 14 residues. Sequencing was performed on PBMCs. This sequence originates from a man under 40 in good health and CMV-seropositive. The chain employs TRBV19 and TRBJ2-3; 11 positions agree with TRBD2. This CDR3 reads CATSGLAGTDTQYF. The CDR3, as DNA: TGTGCCACCTCGGGACTAGCGGGCACAGATACGCAGTATTTT. The whole variable domain, remainder taken from reference TRBV19 and TRBJ2-3, is DGGITQSPKYLFRKEGQNVTLSCEQNLNHDAMYWYRQDPGQGLRLIYYSQIVNDFQKGDIAEGYSVSREKKESFPLTVTSAQKNPTAFYLCATSGLAGTDTQYFGPGTRLTVL.